Sequencing of this T cell receptor (beta chain) was carried out in a study of radiation and T cells in renal cell carcinoma. Study-level results: Dominant CDR3 motifs occupied more repertoire in irradiated than control tumors. Only small tumor regions of approximately 1 g were sampled. Compared with controls, irradiated tumors showed greater TCR clonality.

Note on this clone: What it recognizes is unknown.

This CDR3 has 15 amino acids. Germline V gives CDR1 SGHTA, CDR2 FQGNSA. The V end lost 1 base, the J end lost 4 bases, and 11 bases lay between the germline ends. Generated by immunoSEQ multiplex PCR, the TCRdb table keeps only in-frame clones and is missing some. Among 18,000 or so clones, roughly three fifths were seen once, and the ten largest hold around a third. Treatment of the sample: treatment-naive control, cytoreductive nephrectomy. Treatment-naive patients without radiation supplied the control tumors at nephrectomy. The chain recombines TRBV7-2 with TRBJ2-1; D is unresolved. The sequencing here drew on tumor tissue, taken from a patient whose treatment was nephrectomy without radiotherapy. The source of this sequence is a man over 45 with renal cell carcinoma. The CDR3 reads CASSLGGQEYNEQFF. CDR3 sequence (DNA): TGTGCCAGCAGCTTAGGAGGTCAGGAGTACAATGAGCAGTTCTTC.